This passage covers 7 T cell receptor beta chains from one sample sequenced in a study of blood T cell repertoires in COVID-19. Clones were sequenced by immunoSEQ multiplex PCR, and TCRdb holds only the in-frame ones, with some missing. Here the sample spans roughly 300,000 clones, roughly 87% being singletons. Sequences were obtained from PBMCs or T cells enriched from blood (not recorded which). The receptors come from a woman under 40 who had recovered from COVID-19.

This clone was counted a single time. This rearrangement joins TRBV9 to TRBJ2-2; possibly TRBD2 for D (7 bases). The CDR3 is 18 residues long. V lost 0 bases to trimming and J lost 3 bases, with 18 bases between them. In germline, CDR1 is SGDLS, CDR2 YYNGEE. The CDR3 nucleotides are TGTGCCAGCAGCGTAGCGGGGGGACGGGGGCTCTACACCGGGGAGCTGTTTTTT. Translated, it gives CASSVAGGRGLYTGELFF.

The chain carries TRBV2 and TRBJ1-5; TRBD1 matches 7 bases. After removal of 4 bases from V and 3 bases from J, the junction contained 3 bases not matched to a gene. CDR1 SNHLY and CDR2 FYNNEI come from the germline V gene. The length of the CDR3 is 14 residues. CDR3 sequence (DNA): TGTGCCAGCAGTGCGGGACAGAACAATCAGCCCCAGCATTTT. Amino acid sequence: CASSAGQNNQPQHF. Full variable domain (remainder filled in from reference TRBV2 and TRBJ1-5): EPEVTQTPSHQVTQMGQEVILRCVPISNHLYFYWYRQILGQKVEFLVSFYNNEISEKSEIFDDQFSVERPDGSNFTLKIRSTKLEDSAMYFCASSAGQNNQPQHFGDGTRLSIL.

The V gene is TRBV9, the J gene TRBJ1-6; tentatively, D is TRBD1 (6 bases). V lost 4 bases to trimming and J lost 0 bases, with 11 bases between them. The CDR3 has 16 residues. CDR1 SGDLS and CDR2 YYNGEE come from the germline V gene. The CDR3 is CASSPGGPSYNSPLHF. CDR3 DNA: TGTGCCAGCAGCCCCGGGGGGCCCTCCTATAATTCACCCCTCCACTTT. Drawing the rest from reference TRBV9 and TRBJ1-6, the complete variable domain is DSGVTQTPKHLITATGQRVTLRCSPRSGDLSVYWYQQSLDQGLQFLIQYYNGEERAKGNILERFSAQQFPDLHSELNLSSLELGDSALYFCASSPGGPSYNSPLHFGNGTRLTVT.

The chain carries TRBV5-1 and TRBJ1-4, with D possibly being TRBD1 (5 bases). The V gene's germline CDR1 is SGHRS and CDR2 YFSETQ. Trimming left V 4 bases short and J 0 bases short, with 16 bases between. There are 17 residues in the CDR3. CDR3 sequence reads: CASSPQGYEPTNEKLFF. CDR3 nucleotide sequence: TGCGCCAGCAGCCCCCAGGGATACGAACCAACTAATGAAAAACTGTTTTTT.

The chain combines TRBV7-2 with TRBJ2-2; D unresolved. Trimming stripped 5 bases from V and 5 bases from J, with 12 bases between. CDR3 length: 14 amino acids. CDR1 SGHTA and CDR2 FQGNSA come from the germline V gene. The CDR3 loop is CASSPGSSTGELFF. The CDR3 region has the DNA TGTGCCAGCAGCCCCGGCTCTAGTACCGGGGAGCTGTTTTTT.

The chain is built from TRBV19 and TRBJ1-5; 10 nucleotides align to TRBD1. The CDR3 is 16 residues long. Unmatched junction bases numbered 9, after V lost 7 bases and J lost 3 bases. In germline, CDR1 is LNHDA, CDR2 SQIVND (reference sequence). DNA of the CDR3: TGTGCCAGTATGAGGGGACAGGGGTACAACAATCAGCCCCAGCATTTT. Amino acid sequence: CASMRGQGYNNQPQHF.

In this sample, this clone turned up a few times. J is TRBJ1-1 and V is TRBV19, with 7 bases that match TRBD1. CDR3 length: 13 residues. Looked up from germline, CDR1 is LNHDA and CDR2 is SQIVND (reference sequence). After removal of 5 bases from V and 1 base from J, the junction contained 1 base not matched to a gene. The CDR3 region is CASSDRANTEAFF. As DNA, the CDR3 is TGTGCCAGTAGTGACAGGGCGAACACTGAAGCTTTCTTT.